One and the same sample provided the 13 T cell receptor beta chains below, sequenced in a study of T cell repertoires in cytomegalovirus infection. Antigen specificity for these receptors is unknown. In TCRdb, the reads were re-called with MiXCR into one record per CDR3 protein. The data hold 750,000 to 950,000 distinct CDR3 sequences, with under 35% observed a single time. Sample: cultured CD8+ T cells from PBMCs, taken from culture after CMV antigen stimulation. The receptors come from a human donor in good health (CMV status not recorded). Some clones in this sample may be carry-over from other donors' samples.

The V gene is TRBV27, the J gene TRBJ1-1, with D possibly being TRBD1 (5 bases). Germline lookup yields CDR1 MNHEY and CDR2 SMNVEV (reference sequence). This CDR3 has 13 residues. The germline V and J ends were trimmed by 3 bases and 5 bases, with 10 bases remaining between them. CDR3 region: CASSLGLRTEAFF. CDR3 DNA: TGTGCCAGCAGTTTGGGACTACGGACTGAAGCTTTCTTT.

The chain joins TRBV12-3 or TRBV12-4 to TRBJ1-5; D is undetermined. There are 14 residues in the CDR3. Deletions cut 1 base from V and 7 bases from J, with 11 bases between. CDR3 residues: CASSLVLAVQPQHF. CDR3 DNA: TGTGCCAGCAGTTTAGTGCTCGCTGTCCAGCCCCAGCATTTT.

This clonotype was counted only a few times. The chain's CDR3 is CASSDRPFYGYTF. As DNA, the CDR3 is TGTGCCAGCAGCGATCGTCCGTTCTATGGCTACACCTTC. The rearrangement links TRBV9 to TRBJ1-2, with D unresolved. CDR3 length: 13 amino acids. Germline values: CDR1 SGDLS, CDR2 YYNGEE. The V end was cut by 3 bases, the J end by 4 bases, with 10 bases between.

This clonotype was counted many times. This chain connects TRBV7-8 to TRBJ2-5, with 8 bases lining up with TRBD1. The CDR3 totals 15 residues. The V and J ends lost 5 bases and 2 bases, in that order; junction bases with no gene match: 7. CDR1 is SGHVS and CDR2 is FQNEAQ in the germline V gene. The CDR3 reads CASSTTGERQETQYF. In DNA form, the CDR3 reads TGTGCCAGCAGCACGACAGGGGAACGACAAGAGACCCAGTACTTC.

This clonotype has just a few counts. CDR3 DNA: TGTGCCAGCAGCTTACAAGGAGCGGGCAGCTCCTATAATTCACCCCTCCACTTT. Translation: CASSLQGAGSSYNSPLHF. The chain couples TRBV7-9 to TRBJ1-6, with D unclear. CDR3 length: 18 amino acids. V was trimmed by 2 bases and J by 0 bases, leaving 14 bases between them. CDR1 is SEHNR and CDR2 is FQNEAQ in the germline V gene (reference sequence). Supplemented by reference TRBV7-9 and TRBJ1-6, the full variable domain reads DTGVSQNPRHKITKRGQNVTFRCDPISEHNRLYWYRQTLGQGPEFLTYFQNEAQLEKSRLLSDRFSAERPKGSFSTLEIQRTEQGDSAMYLCASSLQGAGSSYNSPLHFGNGTRLTVT.

CDR3 loop: CASSGDRRDEQFF. CDR3 nucleotide sequence: TGTGCCAGCAGCGGGGACAGGAGGGATGAGCAGTTCTTC. This chain uses TRBV5-6 with TRBJ2-1; the match to TRBD1 covers 8 bases. The CDR3 runs 13 residues. Germline CDR1 and CDR2: SGHDT and YYEEEE. Losses at the gene ends were 4 bases for V and 8 bases for J; bases not matched to a gene: 5.

This clonotype showed up just a few times. This chain connects TRBV11-1 to TRBJ2-5; D not certain. The germline gives CDR1 SGHAT, CDR2 FQDESV (reference sequence). The CDR3 covers 14 residues. Trimming pared 5 bases from V and 5 bases from J, leaving 15 bases between. The CDR3 loop reads CASSPRWAGETQYF. The CDR3 region has the DNA TGTGCCAGCAGCCCTCGGTGGGCTGGGGAGACCCAGTACTTC.

This sequence joins TRBV4-3 and TRBJ2-1; no clear D gene. Trimming took 0 bases from V and 0 from J, leaving 9 bases between them. The CDR3 has 16 residues. The germline CDR1 and CDR2 sequences are LGHNA and YSLEER. The CDR3: CASSQDWASSYNEQFF. CDR3 DNA: TGCGCCAGCAGCCAAGATTGGGCTAGCTCCTACAATGAGCAGTTCTTC.

V usage is TRBV6-1 and J usage is TRBJ2-7, with D maybe TRBD1 (5 bases). From germline, CDR1 is MNHNS and CDR2 SASEGT. The CDR3 is made up of 15 amino acids. V was shortened by 6 bases and J by 1 base, with 16 bases between the two germline ends. In nucleotides, the CDR3 is TGTGCCAGCAGCGAAAAGGGGCTAGGGTCCTACGAGCAGTACGTC. Amino acid sequence: CASSEKGLGSYEQYV.

This clonotype has a handful of counts. This sequence joins TRBV28 and TRBJ1-1; TRBD1 is a possible D gene (6 bases). CDR1 is MDHEN, CDR2 SYDVKM, per germline. This CDR3 spans 15 amino acids. Trimming removed 4 bases at V and 5 bases at J, with 17 bases between. CDR3 sequence: CASSWAGRGNTEAFF. CDR3 DNA: TGTGCCAGCAGTTGGGCGGGGAGGGGGAATACTGAAGCTTTCTTT.

This clonotype has just a few counts. The rearrangement joins TRBV4-1 to TRBJ1-5, with D perhaps matching TRBD1 (5 bases). Germline V lookup: CDR1 MGHRA, CDR2 YSYEKL. The CDR3 totals 14 residues. Trimming left V 1 base short and J 10 bases short, with 14 bases between. The chain's CDR3 is CASSQATDNLPQHF. The CDR3 DNA is TGCGCCAGCAGCCAAGCCACGGACAATTTACCCCAGCATTTT.

The chain has TRBV5-1 and TRBJ1-2, with 7 bases fitting TRBD1. The CDR3 spans 16 residues. Germline lookup yields CDR1 SGHRS and CDR2 YFSETQ. After removal of 3 bases from V and 2 bases from J, the junction contained 10 bases not matched to a gene. Here the CDR3 reads CASSSSLDRENYGYTF. DNA of the CDR3: TGCGCCAGCAGCTCCTCCCTCGACAGGGAAAACTATGGCTACACCTTC. Using reference TRBV5-1 and TRBJ1-2 for the parts outside the CDR3, the full variable domain is KAGVTQTPRYLIKTRGQQVTLSCSPISGHRSVSWYQQTPGQGLQFLFEYFSETQRNKGNFPGRFSGRQFSNSRSEMNVSTLELGDSALYLCASSSSLDRENYGYTFGSGTRLTVV.

This clonotype has a handful of counts. CDR3 region: CASSEARGQEAFF. The CDR3 DNA follows: TGTGCCAGCAGTGAAGCGAGGGGACAGGAAGCTTTCTTT. The chain combines TRBV6-1 with TRBJ1-1; 7 bases line up with TRBD1. Losses at the gene ends were 0 bases for V and 8 bases for J; bases not matched to a gene: 3. The CDR3 has 13 amino acids. The germline V gene has CDR1 MNHNS and CDR2 SASEGT.